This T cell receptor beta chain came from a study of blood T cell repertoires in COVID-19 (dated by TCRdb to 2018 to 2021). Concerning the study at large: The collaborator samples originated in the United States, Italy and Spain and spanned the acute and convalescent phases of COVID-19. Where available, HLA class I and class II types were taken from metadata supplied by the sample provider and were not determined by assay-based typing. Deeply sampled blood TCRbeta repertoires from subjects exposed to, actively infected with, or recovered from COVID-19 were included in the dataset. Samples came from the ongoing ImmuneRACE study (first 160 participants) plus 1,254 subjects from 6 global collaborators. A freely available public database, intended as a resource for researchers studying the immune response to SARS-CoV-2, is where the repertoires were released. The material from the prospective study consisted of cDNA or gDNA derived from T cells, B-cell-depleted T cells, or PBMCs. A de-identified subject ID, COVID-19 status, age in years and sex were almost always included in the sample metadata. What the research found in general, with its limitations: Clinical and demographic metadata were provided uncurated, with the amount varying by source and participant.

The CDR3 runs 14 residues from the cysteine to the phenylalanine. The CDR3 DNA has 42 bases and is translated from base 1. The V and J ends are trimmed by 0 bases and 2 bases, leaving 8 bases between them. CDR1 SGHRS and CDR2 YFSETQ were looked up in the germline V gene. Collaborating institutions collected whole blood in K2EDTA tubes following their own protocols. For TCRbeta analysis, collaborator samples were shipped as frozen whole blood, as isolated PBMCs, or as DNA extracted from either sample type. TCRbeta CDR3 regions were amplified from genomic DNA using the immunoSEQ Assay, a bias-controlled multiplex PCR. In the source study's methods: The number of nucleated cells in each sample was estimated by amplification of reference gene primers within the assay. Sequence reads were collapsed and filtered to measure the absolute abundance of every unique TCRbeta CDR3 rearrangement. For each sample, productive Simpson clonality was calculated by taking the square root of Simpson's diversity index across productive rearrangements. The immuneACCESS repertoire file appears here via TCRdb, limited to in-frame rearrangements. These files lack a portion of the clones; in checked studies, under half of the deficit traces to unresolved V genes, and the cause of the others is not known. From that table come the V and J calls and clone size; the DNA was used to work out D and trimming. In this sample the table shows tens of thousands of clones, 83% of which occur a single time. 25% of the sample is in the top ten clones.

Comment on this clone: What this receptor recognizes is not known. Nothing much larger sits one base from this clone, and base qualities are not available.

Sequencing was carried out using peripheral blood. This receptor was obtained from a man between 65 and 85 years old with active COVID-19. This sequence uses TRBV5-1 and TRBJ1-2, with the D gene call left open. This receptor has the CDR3 CASSLGGENYGYTF. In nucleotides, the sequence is TGCGCCAGCAGCTTGGGGGGAGAGAACTATGGCTACACCTTC.